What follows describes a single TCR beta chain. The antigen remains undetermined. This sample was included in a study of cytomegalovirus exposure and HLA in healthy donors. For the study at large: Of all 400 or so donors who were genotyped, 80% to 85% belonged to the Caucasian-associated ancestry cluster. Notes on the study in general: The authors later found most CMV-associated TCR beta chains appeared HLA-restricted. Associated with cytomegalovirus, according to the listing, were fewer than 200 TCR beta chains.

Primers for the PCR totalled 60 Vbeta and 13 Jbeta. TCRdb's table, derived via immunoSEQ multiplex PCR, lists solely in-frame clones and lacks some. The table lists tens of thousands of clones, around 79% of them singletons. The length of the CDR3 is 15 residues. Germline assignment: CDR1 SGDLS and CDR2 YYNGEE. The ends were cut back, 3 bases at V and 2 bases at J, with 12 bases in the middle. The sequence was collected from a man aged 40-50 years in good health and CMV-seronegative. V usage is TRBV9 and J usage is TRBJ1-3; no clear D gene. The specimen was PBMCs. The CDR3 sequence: CASSEGGVTGNTIYF. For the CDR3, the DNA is TGTGCCAGCAGCGAAGGCGGGGTTACTGGAAACACCATATATTTT.